The 26 T cell receptor beta chains below come from one sample, sequenced in a study of blood T cell repertoires in COVID-19. Sequenced by immunoSEQ multiplex PCR; TCRdb stores in-frame clones only, minus some. The table records approximately 45,000 clones, around 80% of them present only once. Sequences were obtained from peripheral blood. These receptors originate from a woman of 80 years or more with acute or convalescent COVID-19.

The chain joins TRBV11-2 to TRBJ2-1, with 10 bases lining up with TRBD2. The junction had 16 bases not matched to a gene; V was cut back by 7 bases and J by 7 bases. This CDR3 has 17 amino acids. Per the germline V gene, CDR1 is SGHAT and CDR2 is FQNNGV. The CDR3 nucleotides read TGTGCCAGCACTCCGCCTTCGAGCGGGGGGGCGAGGAATGAGCAGTTCTTC. Protein product: CASTPPSSGGARNEQFF.

In DNA, the CDR3 is TGCGCCAGCAGTGCAGGGTCCTACAATGAGCAGTTCTTC. Residues: CASSAGSYNEQFF. V usage is TRBV5-1 and J usage is TRBJ2-1, with D possibly being TRBD1 (5 bases). Germline assignment: CDR1 SGHRS and CDR2 YFSETQ. V was shortened by 5 bases and J by 1 base, with 7 bases between the two germline ends. The CDR3 extends over 13 amino acids.

This clone was recorded a few times. The chain employs TRBV13 and TRBJ1-1, with 10 bases that match TRBD1. Losses at the gene ends were 5 bases for V and 5 bases for J; bases not matched to a gene: 8. The CDR3 has 15 amino acids. CDR1 and CDR2 from the germline V gene are PRHDT and FYEKMQ (reference sequence). CDR3 loop: CASSRQGADDTEAFF. In nucleotides, the CDR3 is TGTGCCAGCAGCCGACAGGGGGCAGATGATACTGAAGCTTTCTTT.

V gene TRBV27 combines with J gene TRBJ2-3; 8 bases match TRBD1. With V trimmed by 6 bases and J by 3 bases, 2 bases remained unmatched. This CDR3 contains 13 residues. Germline V gene lookup returns CDR1 MNHEY and CDR2 SMNVEV (reference sequence). CDR3 DNA: TGTGCCAGCAGAAGGACAGGGACAGATACGCAGTATTTT. Translated, it gives CASRRTGTDTQYF.

V and J are TRBV5-1 and TRBJ2-5; 9 bases line up with TRBD2. Germline lookup yields CDR1 SGHRS and CDR2 YFSETQ. V dropped 4 bases and J dropped 2; count of bases not matched to a gene: 18. The CDR3 covers 19 residues. For the CDR3, the DNA is TGCGCCAGCAGCCGTACGACTCTCTTAGCGGGGGCCCTTCAAGAGACCCAGTACTTC. Translating gives CASSRTTLLAGALQETQYF.

The chain has TRBV29-1 and TRBJ2-1; possibly TRBD2 for D (5 bases). The CDR3 runs 12 residues. Germline CDR1 and CDR2: SQVTM and ANQGSEA. Trimming took off 7 bases at V and 8 bases at J, with 15 bases between the two ends. The CDR3 nucleotides read TGCAGCGGCCACAGAGGGTTCGATGAGCAGTTCTTC. Translated, it gives CSGHRGFDEQFF.

There are a few counts of this clone. This rearrangement joins TRBV7-9 to TRBJ2-7; unclear D gene. This CDR3 is built from 14 residues. The ends were cut back, 5 bases at V and 2 bases at J, with 13 bases in the middle. Per germline, CDR1 SEHNR and CDR2 FQNEAQ (reference sequence). CDR3 DNA: TGTGCCAGCAGCGTCAACATCCACCCCTACGAGCAGTACTTC. This gives the protein CASSVNIHPYEQYF.

The chain links TRBV2 to TRBJ2-7; 8 positions match TRBD2. This CDR3 is built from 15 residues. Looked up from germline, CDR1 is SNHLY and CDR2 is FYNNEI. J lost 5 bases, V lost 2 bases, and 8 bases had no gene match. The CDR3 sequence is CASSESAGGGHEQYF. DNA for the CDR3: TGTGCCAGCAGTGAATCCGCGGGGGGCGGTCACGAGCAGTACTTC. The full variable domain, completed using reference TRBV2 and TRBJ2-7, is EPEVTQTPSHQVTQMGQEVILRCVPISNHLYFYWYRQILGQKVEFLVSFYNNEISEKSEIFDDQFSVERPDGSNFTLKIRSTKLEDSAMYFCASSESAGGGHEQYFGPGTRLTVT.

The chain has TRBV21-1 and TRBJ1-3; whether TRBD1, the table's D call, matches the DNA was not checked. TRBV21-1 is a documented pseudogene. The CDR3 covers 17 residues. CDR3 residues: CASNRKPNRGLRNTIYF. The CDR3 nucleotides are TGTGCCAGCAACCGAAAGCCAAACAGGGGGCTGAGAAACACCATATATTTT.

This clone was detected once. This chain links TRBV5-1 with TRBJ2-1; 7 bases align to TRBD2. The V and J ends lost 5 bases and 5 bases, in that order; junction bases with no gene match: 4. The CDR3 consists of 13 residues. Looked up from germline, CDR1 is SGHRS and CDR2 is YFSETQ. Here the CDR3 reads CASSRDYHNEQFF. The CDR3 DNA reads as TGCGCCAGCAGTCGGGACTATCACAATGAGCAGTTCTTC. The full variable domain, rest sourced from reference TRBV5-1 and TRBJ2-1, is KAGVTQTPRYLIKTRGQQVTLSCSPISGHRSVSWYQQTPGQGLQFLFEYFSETQRNKGNFPGRFSGRQFSNSRSEMNVSTLELGDSALYLCASSRDYHNEQFFGPGTRLTVL.

The chain has TRBV5-1 and TRBJ1-1; D is undetermined. The germline V gene encodes CDR1 SGHRS and CDR2 YFSETQ. Trimming removed 0 bases from V and 5 bases from J, with 17 bases in between. The CDR3 totals 16 residues. The CDR3 sequence is CASSLEGVGWETEAFF. CDR3 bases: TGCGCCAGCAGCTTGGAAGGCGTTGGGTGGGAGACTGAAGCTTTCTTT.

The CDR3 region has the DNA TGTGCCAGCAGCCGAACACAGGGTACGGGTGAAAAACTGTTTTTT. This encodes CASSRTQGTGEKLFF. The chain links TRBV6-5 to TRBJ1-4, with a tentative D call TRBD1 (6 bases). The germline V gene has CDR1 MNHEY and CDR2 SVGAGI. The V end was cut by 6 bases, the J end by 7 bases, with 18 bases between. The CDR3 spans 15 residues.

The V gene is TRBV29-1, the J gene TRBJ2-3; 10 bases fit TRBD2. Germline CDR1 and CDR2: SQVTM and ANQGSEA. This CDR3 region has 16 residues. V dropped 7 bases and J dropped 5; count of bases not matched to a gene: 15. The CDR3 nucleotides are TGCAGCGCTCCAGGGGTAGCAAGCGGGGGGGAAGATACGCAGTATTTT. It yields the protein CSAPGVASGGEDTQYF.

Comments on this clone: This specimen includes other DNA sequences encoding the same CDR3. The chain combines TRBV4-2 with TRBJ2-3; 12 nucleotides align to TRBD2. CDR3 length: 16 residues. From germline, CDR1 is LGHNA and CDR2 YNFKEQ. The V gene end was trimmed by 2 bases and the J gene end by 4 bases; junction bases not matched to a gene: 4. The CDR3 DNA reads TGTGCCAGCAGCCAACGACTAGCGGGGGAGGCAGATACGCAGTATTTT. Translating gives CASSQRLAGEADTQYF.

This chain uses TRBV19 with TRBJ1-5, with TRBD1 matching over 8 bases. Germline V gene lookup returns CDR1 LNHDA and CDR2 SQIVND (reference sequence). The CDR3 totals 16 residues. The V and J ends lost 5 bases and 1 base, in that order; junction bases with no gene match: 7. The CDR3 spells CASSYLGQESNQPQHF. The CDR3 DNA is TGTGCCAGTAGTTACCTGGGACAGGAGAGCAATCAGCCCCAGCATTTT. Drawing the rest from reference TRBV19 and TRBJ1-5, the complete variable domain is DGGITQSPKYLFRKEGQNVTLSCEQNLNHDAMYWYRQDPGQGLRLIYYSQIVNDFQKGDIAEGYSVSREKKESFPLTVTSAQKNPTAFYLCASSYLGQESNQPQHFGDGTRLSIL.

The V and J genes are TRBV7-2 and TRBJ1-3; D may be TRBD1 (6 bases). Between the trimmed V and J ends, which lost 5 bases and 4 bases, there was a span of 24 bases. This CDR3 is 18 amino acids long. CDR1 is SGHTA, CDR2 FQGNSA, per germline. The CDR3 reads CASSPGLVGGRFGNTIYF. The CDR3 nucleotides are TGTGCCAGCAGCCCAGGCCTTGTGGGGGGGCGATTCGGAAACACCATATATTTT.

The V call is TRBV6-4, the J call TRBJ1-2, with 7 bases identical to TRBD1. The CDR3 consists of 15 residues. From germline, CDR1 is MRHNA and CDR2 SNTAGT. V lost 4 bases, J lost 2 bases, and 7 bases stayed unmatched. The CDR3 loop is CASSGNRGGNYGYTF. In DNA form, the CDR3 reads TGTGCCAGCAGTGGAAACAGGGGTGGAAACTATGGCTACACCTTC.

The rearrangement uses TRBV6-1 and TRBJ1-2; no definite D call. The CDR3 runs to 16 residues. Looked up from germline, CDR1 is MNHNS and CDR2 is SASEGT. The V and J ends lost 0 bases and 4 bases respectively, with 15 bases between them. CDR3 sequence: CASSEAGLADFYGYTF. As DNA, the CDR3 is TGTGCCAGCAGTGAAGCTGGGTTGGCCGACTTCTATGGCTACACCTTC.

The rearrangement uses TRBV6-1 and TRBJ1-2; 7 bases line up with TRBD1. Germline CDR1 reads MNHNS; CDR2 reads SASEGT. The CDR3 is made up of 14 amino acids. V was clipped by 2 bases and J by 3 bases; unmatched bases: 3. The CDR3 sequence: CASSENRGDYGYTF. The CDR3 DNA reads as TGTGCCAGCAGTGAAAACAGGGGAGACTATGGCTACACCTTC.

This clone qualifies as medium-sized (0.01 to 0.1%). The chain recombines TRBV3-1 (or the pseudogene TRBV3-2) with TRBJ2-2; 8 bases map to TRBD1. Trimming took 3 bases from V and 6 from J; bases not matched to a gene: 3. The germline V gene has CDR1 LGHDT and CDR2 YNNKEL (reference sequence). The CDR3 length is 14 residues. The chain's CDR3 is CASSHSTGAGELFF. The CDR3 coding sequence is TGTGCCAGCAGCCATTCGACAGGGGCCGGGGAGCTGTTTTTT.

J is TRBJ1-1 and V is TRBV5-1; the D is unclear. CDR1 SGHRS and CDR2 YFSETQ come from the germline V gene. The V and J ends lost 4 bases and 1 base respectively, with 11 bases between them. This CDR3 region has 14 residues. DNA of the CDR3: TGCGCCAGCAGCGTCATAGCCGCGAACACTGAAGCTTTCTTT. It codes for CASSVIAANTEAFF.

The J gene is TRBJ1-2, the V gene TRBV5-5; 8 bases fit TRBD1. The CDR3 consists of 14 residues. V lost 3 bases and J lost 5; bases outside the gene matches: 6. The germline V gene has CDR1 SGHKS and CDR2 YYEKEE (reference sequence). The CDR3 is CASSYGRQGYGYTF. The CDR3 nucleotides read TGTGCCAGCAGCTATGGAAGACAGGGGTATGGCTACACCTTC.

The chain recombines TRBV5-6 with TRBJ1-2; possible D gene TRBD1, 6 bases. Germline assignment: CDR1 SGHDT and CDR2 YYEEEE. V lost 0 bases to trimming and J lost 4 bases, with 16 bases between them. CDR3 size: 16 residues. The CDR3 is CASSLATGHGSYGYTF. Written as DNA, the CDR3 is TGTGCCAGCAGCTTGGCGACGGGACATGGGTCCTATGGCTACACCTTC.

The rearrangement joins TRBV12-3 or TRBV12-4 to TRBJ2-1; D gene uncertain. V shed 6 bases and J shed 9 bases, with 12 bases lying between them. The CDR3 length is 12 residues. DNA of the CDR3: TGTGCCAGCAGCTCACGGCGGAGTGAGCAGTTCTTC. This translates into CASSSRRSEQFF.

The chain recombines TRBV10-1 with TRBJ2-3, with D tentatively TRBD1 (5 bases). The CDR3 is 15 amino acids. CDR1 is WNHNN and CDR2 is SYGVQD in the germline V gene (reference sequence). V lost 3 bases, J lost 4 bases, and 14 bases lay in between. CDR3 coding DNA: TGCGCCAGCAGTGATTATGGGGCAGGGTCAGATACGCAGTATTTT. Residues: CASSDYGAGSDTQYF.

This clone was detected only a few times. The chain uses TRBV12-5 and TRBJ1-5, with TRBD1 matching 10 bases. Germline lookup yields CDR1 LGHNT and CDR2 FRNRAP. V shed 9 bases and J 6 bases; nucleotides not matched to a gene: 5. CDR3 length equals 13 residues. CDR3 protein: CASPGQGTQPQHF. DNA for the CDR3: TGTGCTAGCCCGGGACAGGGGACTCAGCCCCAGCATTTT.